The 5 T cell receptor beta chains presented below share a single source sample, sequenced in a study of shared clonotypes between healthy human individuals. This table comes from immunoSEQ multiplex PCR, and its TCRdb copy is limited to in-frame clones, with some not included. Counted here are roughly 2.4 million clones, approximately 96% occurring once; the ten biggest clones make up roughly 0.13%. The sequencing sample was made of naive CD4+ T cells sorted from blood. As to subset: CD45RA+ positively selected. All receptors derive from a man aged 18 to 30 in good health.

The rearrangement joins TRBV5-1 to TRBJ1-6; the D is unclear. Per the germline V gene, CDR1 is SGHRS and CDR2 is YFSETQ. CDR3 length equals 16 residues. V gave up 0 bases and J gave up 3 bases, with 10 bases separating them. The CDR3 sequence is CASSLDWQNYNSPLHF. As DNA, the CDR3 is TGCGCCAGCAGCTTGGATTGGCAGAACTATAATTCACCCCTCCACTTT.

The chain links TRBV7-3 to TRBJ2-3; 12 bases line up with TRBD2. This CDR3 is 16 amino acids long. V was clipped by 2 bases and J by 7 bases; unmatched bases: 7. Germline loops: CDR1 SGHTA, CDR2 FQGTGA. This CDR3 reads CASSLGLAGGQYTQYF. CDR3 nucleotides: TGTGCCAGCAGCTTAGGCCTAGCGGGGGGGCAATATACGCAGTATTTT. The variable domain in full, completed from reference TRBV7-3 and TRBJ2-3, reads GAGVSQTPSNKVTEKGKYVELRCDPISGHTALYWYRQSLGQGPEFLIYFQGTGAADDSGLPNDRFFAVRPEGSVSTLKIQRTERGDSAVYLCASSLGLAGGQYTQYFGPGTRLTVL.

The chain recombines TRBV7-9 with TRBJ2-1, with 9 bases matching TRBD2. V lost 3 bases to trimming and J lost 7 bases; unmatched junction nucleotides: 10. The germline CDR1 and CDR2 sequences are SEHNR and FQNEAQ (reference sequence). The CDR3 is 16 residues long. CDR3 loop: CASSFSVAGGPNEQFF. The CDR3 DNA follows: TGTGCCAGCAGCTTTAGCGTGGCGGGGGGGCCTAATGAGCAGTTCTTC.

A note on this clone: Other DNA sequences from this sample encode an identical CDR3 as well. This chain connects TRBV10-3 to TRBJ2-5; D gene unclear. The CDR3 consists of 12 residues. Trimming shortened V by 0 bases and J by 2 bases, and 1 base separated the two germline ends. CDR1 and CDR2 (germline): ENHRY, SYGVKD. The CDR3 sequence is CAISESQETQYF. The CDR3 coding sequence is TGTGCCATCAGTGAGTCGCAAGAGACCCAGTACTTC.

The chain employs TRBV5-4 and TRBJ2-1; no clear D gene. V lost 1 base to trimming and J lost 2 bases, with 7 bases between them. Germline V gene data show CDR1 as SGHNT and CDR2 as YYREEE (reference sequence). CDR3 length: 14 amino acids. CDR3 residues: CASSLPGPYNEQFF. The CDR3 DNA follows: TGTGCCAGCAGCTTGCCCGGACCCTACAATGAGCAGTTCTTC.